The 25 T cell receptor beta chains below come from one sample, sequenced in a study of early T cells in non-severe SARS-CoV-2 infection. TCRdb re-analysed the 5' RACE reads in MiXCR, keeping a single row per CDR3 protein. The sample consists of about 68,000 distinct CDR3 sequences, approximately 11% of them appearing once. The source material was whole blood. Receptors originate from an adult who was a healthcare worker with PCR-confirmed SARS-CoV-2 infection or an uninfected control (not recorded which).

Only a few counts were recorded for this clonotype. V is TRBV7-2 and J is TRBJ2-3; 7 positions match TRBD1. This CDR3 has 15 residues. Germline V gene data show CDR1 as SGHTA and CDR2 as FQGNSA. With 5 bases clipped from V and 4 bases from J, the junction kept 9 bases outside the gene matches. The CDR3 loop reads CASSPGTVWADTQYF. The CDR3 DNA follows: TGTGCCAGCAGCCCGGGGACAGTGTGGGCAGATACGCAGTATTTT.

This clonotype was seen only a few times. CDR3 DNA sequence: TGTGCCAGTAGTATCCTAGCGGGAGCCAATGAGCAGTTCTTC. Protein sequence: CASSILAGANEQFF. The genes are TRBV19 and TRBJ2-1; 10 bases line up with TRBD2. There are 14 residues in the CDR3. CDR1 LNHDA and CDR2 SQIVND come from the germline V gene (reference sequence). Trimming cost V 3 bases and J 6 bases; bases outside gene matches: 2.

A few counts support this clonotype. The chain is built from TRBV18 and TRBJ2-4; the D gene is possibly TRBD2 (6 bases). The CDR3 has 14 residues. With 2 bases removed from V and 3 bases from J, the gap between germline ends came to 8 bases. Germline V CDR1 and CDR2: KGHSH, LQKENI. The CDR3 here is CASSPDSGKNIQYF. CDR3 DNA: TGTGCCAGCTCACCAGATAGCGGCAAAAACATTCAGTACTTC.

This clonotype was counted ten times or more. The V call is TRBV28, the J call TRBJ1-1, with a tentative D call TRBD1 (6 bases). Germline values: CDR1 MDHEN, CDR2 SYDVKM. Trimming shortened V by 10 bases and J by 1 base, and 13 bases separated the two germline ends. The CDR3 loop spans 13 amino acids. CDR3: CATAGTPNTEAFF. The CDR3 nucleotides are TGTGCCACGGCCGGGACACCGAACACTGAAGCTTTCTTT.

The rearrangement links TRBV6-6 to TRBJ2-3; 8 bases match TRBD2. The CDR3 length is 15 residues. Germline V gene lookup returns CDR1 MNHNY and CDR2 SVGAGI (reference sequence). V was pared by 4 bases and J by 5 bases, with 8 bases of the junction left unmatched. The chain's CDR3 is CASSSGAGGGDTQYF. CDR3 coding DNA: TGTGCCAGCAGTTCTGGGGCGGGAGGAGGAGATACGCAGTATTTT.

This clonotype appeared a few times. CDR3 residues: CASSDQGTTEAFF. The CDR3 region has the DNA TGTGCCAGCAGTGATCAGGGGACGACTGAAGCTTTCTTT. The rearrangement links TRBV2 to TRBJ1-1; D possibly corresponds to TRBD1 (6 bases). The CDR3 totals 13 residues. CDR1 SNHLY and CDR2 FYNNEI come from the germline V gene. V lost 3 bases, J lost 5 bases, and 10 bases lay in between.

This clonotype was detected ten times or more. This chain links TRBV3-1 with TRBJ1-5; D is undetermined. CDR3 length: 13 residues. Trimming stripped 4 bases from V and 3 bases from J, with 7 bases between. Germline V CDR1 and CDR2: LGHDT, YNNKEL (reference sequence). This CDR3 is CASSPQNNQPQHF. The CDR3 nucleotides are TGTGCCAGCAGCCCGCAGAACAATCAGCCCCAGCATTTT.

This rearrangement joins TRBV29-1 to TRBJ2-1; D gene ambiguous. The V end lost 4 bases, the J end lost 2 bases, and 6 bases lay between the germline ends. The germline CDR1 and CDR2 sequences are SQVTM and ANQGSEA. The CDR3 covers 12 residues. This chain's CDR3 is CSVGPPYNEQFF. CDR3 bases: TGCAGCGTTGGTCCCCCCTACAATGAGCAGTTCTTC.

The chain employs TRBV13 and TRBJ2-3, with D maybe TRBD1 (6 bases). V was shortened by 3 bases and J by 4 bases, with 17 bases between the two germline ends. This CDR3 is 16 amino acids long. Germline V CDR1 and CDR2: PRHDT, FYEKMQ (reference sequence). CDR3 amino acids: CASSFSGDRVSDTQYF. CDR3 DNA: TGTGCCAGCAGCTTTTCAGGGGACCGCGTTTCAGATACGCAGTATTTT.

The V and J genes are TRBV27 and TRBJ1-5; D call uncertain. Between the trimmed V and J ends, which lost 2 bases and 1 base, there was a span of 6 bases. CDR3 length: 14 amino acids. The V gene's germline CDR1 is MNHEY and CDR2 SMNVEV (reference sequence). The CDR3 nucleotides read TGTGCCAGCAGTTTAGCTGGGAGCAATCAGCCCCAGCATTTT. Translated: CASSLAGSNQPQHF.

This clonotype was seen many times. The chain carries TRBV20-1 and TRBJ2-5, with a possible D match to TRBD1 (6 bases). The CDR3 has 13 residues. Germline CDR1 and CDR2: DFQATT and SNEGSKA (reference sequence). Trimming removed 1 base from V and 4 bases from J, with 10 bases in between. The CDR3: CSARVQGRETQYF. DNA of the CDR3: TGCAGTGCTAGAGTCCAGGGGCGAGAGACCCAGTACTTC.

The genes are TRBV20-1 and TRBJ2-1; D gene uncertain. V was shortened by 4 bases and J by 2 bases, with 12 bases between the two germline ends. From germline, CDR1 is DFQATT and CDR2 SNEGSKA (reference sequence). The CDR3 is 14 amino acids. In DNA, the CDR3 is TGCAGTGCTACTAGGCCCCTTGCCTACAATGAGCAGTTCTTC. Its translation is CSATRPLAYNEQFF.

This clonotype was counted many times. The gene calls are TRBV28 and TRBJ2-3; 15 bases map to TRBD2. CDR1 is MDHEN and CDR2 is SYDVKM in the germline V gene. V lost 5 bases to trimming and J lost 6 bases; unmatched junction nucleotides: 6. This CDR3 is built from 16 residues. As DNA, the CDR3 is TGTGCCAGCAGTCGTACCGGGACTAGCGGGAGGGATACGCAGTATTTT. It yields the protein CASSRTGTSGRDTQYF.

The table lists this clonotype with a few counts. The chain is built from TRBV6-2 or TRBV6-3 and TRBJ2-1; D gene uncertain. The CDR3 is made up of 16 amino acids. Trimming stripped 0 bases from V and 6 bases from J, with 15 bases between. The germline V gene has CDR1 MNHEY and CDR2 SVGEGT. The DNA for the CDR3 is TGTGCCAGCAGTTACTCGAGAGAGGTCGAATTCAATGAGCAGTTCTTC. Amino acids: CASSYSREVEFNEQFF.

The rearrangement links TRBV12-3 or TRBV12-4 to TRBJ1-2; 7 nucleotides align to TRBD1. With 6 bases clipped from V and 5 bases from J, the junction kept 12 bases outside the gene matches. The CDR3 extends over 15 amino acids. CDR3 in DNA: TGTGCCAGCAGCCCAGGCCCAGGGGGACCTTATGGCTACACCTTC. Translation gives CASSPGPGGPYGYTF.

This clonotype was recorded a few times. The chain has TRBV6-1 and TRBJ2-7; the D is unclear. Per germline, CDR1 MNHNS and CDR2 SASEGT. The germline V and J ends were trimmed by 6 bases and 0 bases, with 15 bases remaining between them. The CDR3 consists of 15 residues. The CDR3 nucleotides are TGTGCCAGCAGCCTTGGCCCCCTGGACTCCTACGAGCAGTACTTC. This encodes CASSLGPLDSYEQYF.

The chain uses TRBV7-9 and TRBJ1-1; 8 positions agree with TRBD1. The germline V gene encodes CDR1 SEHNR and CDR2 FQNEAQ (reference sequence). The CDR3 consists of 14 residues. The V segment lost 4 bases and the J segment 4 bases; nucleotides outside the gene matches: 5. This CDR3 reads CASSSNRGGTEAFF. The DNA of the CDR3 is TGTGCCAGCAGCTCCAACAGGGGGGGCACTGAAGCTTTCTTT.

The chain combines TRBV9 with TRBJ2-7, with TRBD2 identical over 9 bases. This CDR3 has 15 amino acids. V was pared by 0 bases and J by 6 bases, with 7 bases of the junction left unmatched. Germline V lookup: CDR1 SGDLS, CDR2 YYNGEE. The CDR3 protein is CASSVGASGTAEQYF. The CDR3 nucleotides read TGTGCCAGCAGCGTAGGAGCTAGCGGGACGGCCGAGCAGTACTTC.

Ten or more counts support this clonotype. The J gene is TRBJ2-2, the V gene TRBV6-2 or TRBV6-3, with 16 bases fitting TRBD2. Germline V gives CDR1 MNHEY, CDR2 SVGEGT. V lost 2 bases and J lost 4; bases outside the gene matches: 4. The CDR3 covers 18 residues. The CDR3 sequence is CASSYGTSGRGSTGELFF. The CDR3 DNA follows: TGTGCCAGCAGTTACGGGACTAGCGGGAGGGGAAGCACCGGGGAGCTGTTTTTT.

This clonotype was recorded a few times. The V gene is TRBV18, the J gene TRBJ1-5; D ambiguous. The ends were cut back, 0 bases at V and 7 bases at J, with 7 bases in the middle. CDR1 is KGHSH, CDR2 LQKENI, per germline. This CDR3 has 13 residues. The CDR3 nucleotides read TGTGCCAGCTCACCACCTGAGGGACAGCCCCAGCATTTT. It specifies CASSPPEGQPQHF.

This chain joins TRBV20-1 and TRBJ1-1, with no clear D. The CDR3 contains 13 residues. In germline, CDR1 is DFQATT, CDR2 SNEGSKA (reference sequence). The V end was cut by 3 bases, the J end by 11 bases, with 19 bases between. The CDR3 DNA reads TGCAGTGCTAGGGTAGAGATTGGCCAAGGCGCTTTCTTT. The encoded protein is CSARVEIGQGAFF.

This chain links TRBV28 with TRBJ2-3; 11 nucleotides match TRBD2. J gave up 4 bases and V 6 bases, and 6 bases lay outside the gene matches. Germline-derived CDR1 and CDR2 are MDHEN and SYDVKM. The CDR3 covers 15 residues. The CDR3 region has the DNA TGTGCCAGCAGGGATAGCGGGAGGGCCCCAGATACGCAGTATTTT. This codes for CASRDSGRAPDTQYF.

This clonotype has more than one count but fewer than ten. One end of the junction varies from germline; a read error may be responsible. V and J are TRBV12-3 or TRBV12-4 and TRBJ2-7; no clear D. This CDR3 has 12 residues. The CDR3 spells CASSSSVYEQYF. The DNA for the CDR3 is TGTGCCAGCAGCTCCAGCGTCTACGAGCAGTATTTC.

This clonotype was observed a few times. The genes are TRBV20-1 and TRBJ2-3; weak D call: TRBD2 (5 bases). This CDR3 region has 17 residues. Deletions cut 2 bases from V and 5 bases from J, with 23 bases between. The germline V gene has CDR1 DFQATT and CDR2 SNEGSKA (reference sequence). The CDR3 nucleotides are TGCAGTGCTAGAAAAACCTCGGGGAGATTTCAGAGAGATACGCAGTATTTT. Translation: CSARKTSGRFQRDTQYF.

This chain connects TRBV30 to TRBJ1-2, with D perhaps TRBD1 (6 bases). The CDR3 covers 11 residues. Germline loops: CDR1 GTSNPN, CDR2 SVGIG (reference sequence). V was clipped by 3 bases and J by 8 bases, with 10 bases between them. DNA of the CDR3: TGTGCCTGGAGGGGGGCTATAGGCTACACCTTC. As protein: CAWRGAIGYTF.